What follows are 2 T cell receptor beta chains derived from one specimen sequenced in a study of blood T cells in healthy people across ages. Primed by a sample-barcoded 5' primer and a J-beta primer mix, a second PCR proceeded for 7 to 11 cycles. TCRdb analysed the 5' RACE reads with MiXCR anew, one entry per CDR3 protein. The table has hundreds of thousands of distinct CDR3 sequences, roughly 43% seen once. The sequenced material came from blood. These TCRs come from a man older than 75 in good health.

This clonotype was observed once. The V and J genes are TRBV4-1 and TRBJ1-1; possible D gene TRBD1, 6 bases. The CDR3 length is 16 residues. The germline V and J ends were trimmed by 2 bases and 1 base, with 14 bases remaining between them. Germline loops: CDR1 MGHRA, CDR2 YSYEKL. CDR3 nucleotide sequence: TGCGCCAGCAGCCAACACCCAGCGACAGGGAACACTGAAGCTTTCTTT. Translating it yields CASSQHPATGNTEAFF.

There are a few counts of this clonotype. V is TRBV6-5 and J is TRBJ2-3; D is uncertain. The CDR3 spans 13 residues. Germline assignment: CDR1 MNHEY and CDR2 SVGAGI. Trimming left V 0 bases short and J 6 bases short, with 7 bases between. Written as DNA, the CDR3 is TGTGCCAGCAGTTACTCAGTGGTGGATACGCAGTATTTT. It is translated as CASSYSVVDTQYF.